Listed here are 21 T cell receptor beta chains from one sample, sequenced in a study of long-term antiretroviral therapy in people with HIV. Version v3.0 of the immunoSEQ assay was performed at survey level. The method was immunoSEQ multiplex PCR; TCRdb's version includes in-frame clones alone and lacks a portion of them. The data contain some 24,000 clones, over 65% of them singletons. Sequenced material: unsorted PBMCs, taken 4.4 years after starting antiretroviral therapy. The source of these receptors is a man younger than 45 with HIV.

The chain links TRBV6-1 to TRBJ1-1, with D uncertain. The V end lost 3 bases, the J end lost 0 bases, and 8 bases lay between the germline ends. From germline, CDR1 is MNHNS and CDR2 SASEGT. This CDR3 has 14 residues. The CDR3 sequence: CASSEFLMNTEAFF. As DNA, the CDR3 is TGTGCCAGCAGTGAGTTTCTCATGAACACTGAAGCTTTCTTT.

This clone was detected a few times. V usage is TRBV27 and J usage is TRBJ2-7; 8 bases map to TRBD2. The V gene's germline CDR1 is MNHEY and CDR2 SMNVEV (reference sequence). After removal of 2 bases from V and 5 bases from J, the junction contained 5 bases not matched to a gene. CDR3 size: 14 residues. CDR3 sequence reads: CASSLRGLDDEQYF. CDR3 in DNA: TGTGCCAGCAGTTTAAGGGGACTAGACGACGAGCAGTACTTC.

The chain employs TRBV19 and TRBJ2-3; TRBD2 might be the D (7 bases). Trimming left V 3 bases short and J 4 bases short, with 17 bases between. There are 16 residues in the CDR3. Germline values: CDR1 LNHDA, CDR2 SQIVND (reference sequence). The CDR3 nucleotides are TGTGCCAGTAGTATTGGGGCCGGGGGGCGGGCAGATACGCAGTATTTT. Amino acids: CASSIGAGGRADTQYF.

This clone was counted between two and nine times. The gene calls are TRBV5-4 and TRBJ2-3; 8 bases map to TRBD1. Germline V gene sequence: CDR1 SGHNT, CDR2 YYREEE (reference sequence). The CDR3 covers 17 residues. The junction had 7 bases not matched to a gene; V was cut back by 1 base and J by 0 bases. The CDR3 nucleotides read TGTGCCAGCAGCTTGACCCCCCGACAGGGGAGCACAGATACGCAGTATTTT. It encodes CASSLTPRQGSTDTQYF.

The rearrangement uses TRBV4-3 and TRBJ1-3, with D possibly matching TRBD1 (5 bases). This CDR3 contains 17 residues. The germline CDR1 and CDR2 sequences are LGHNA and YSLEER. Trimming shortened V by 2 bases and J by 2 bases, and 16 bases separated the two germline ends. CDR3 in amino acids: CASSQNSPGSTGNTIYF. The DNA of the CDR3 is TGCGCCAGCAGCCAAAACTCCCCAGGGTCCACTGGAAACACCATATATTTT.

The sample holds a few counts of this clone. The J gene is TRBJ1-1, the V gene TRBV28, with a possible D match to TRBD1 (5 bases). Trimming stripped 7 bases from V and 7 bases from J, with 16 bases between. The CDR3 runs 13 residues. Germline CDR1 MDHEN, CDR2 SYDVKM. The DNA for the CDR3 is TGTGCCAGCACTCTTACTGGGACGGGTGAAGCTTTCTTT. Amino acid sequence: CASTLTGTGEAFF.

The CDR3 DNA is TGTGCCAGCAGTTACAGGCTAGCGGGAGACCACGAGCAGTACTTC. It encodes CASSYRLAGDHEQYF. The V gene is TRBV6-6, the J gene TRBJ2-7; 10 nucleotides align to TRBD2. Trimming removed 2 bases from V and 5 bases from J; junction bases left unmatched: 6. The germline CDR1 and CDR2 sequences are MNHNY and SVGAGI (reference sequence). The CDR3 extends over 15 amino acids.

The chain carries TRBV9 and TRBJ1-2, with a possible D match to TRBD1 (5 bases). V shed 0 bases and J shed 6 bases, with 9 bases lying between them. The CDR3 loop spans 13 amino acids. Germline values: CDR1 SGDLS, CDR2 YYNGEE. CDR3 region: CASSVASRDGYTF. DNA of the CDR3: TGTGCCAGCAGCGTAGCCTCCAGGGATGGCTACACCTTC. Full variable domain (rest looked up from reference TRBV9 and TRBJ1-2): DSGVTQTPKHLITATGQRVTLRCSPRSGDLSVYWYQQSLDQGLQFLIQYYNGEERAKGNILERFSAQQFPDLHSELNLSSLELGDSALYFCASSVASRDGYTFGSGTRLTVV.

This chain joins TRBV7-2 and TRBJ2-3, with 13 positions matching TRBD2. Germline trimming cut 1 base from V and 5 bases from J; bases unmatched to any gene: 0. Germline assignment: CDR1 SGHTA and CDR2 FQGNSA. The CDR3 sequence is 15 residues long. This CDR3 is CASSLGTSGGDTQYF. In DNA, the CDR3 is TGTGCCAGCAGCTTAGGGACTAGCGGGGGAGATACGCAGTATTTT. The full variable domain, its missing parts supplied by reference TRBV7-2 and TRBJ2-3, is GAGVSQSPSNKVTEKGKDVELRCDPISGHTALYWYRQSLGQGLEFLIYFQGNSAPDKSGLPSDRFSAERTGGSVSTLTIQRTQQEDSAVYLCASSLGTSGGDTQYFGPGTRLTVL.

The CDR3 region has the DNA TGTGCCAGCAGGCTAGGGGCCTTCCAAGAGACCCAGTACTTC. It encodes CASRLGAFQETQYF. The chain is built from TRBV6-5 and TRBJ2-5, with D tentatively TRBD1 (5 bases). The CDR3 length is 14 residues. CDR1 is MNHEY and CDR2 is SVGAGI in the germline V gene. Trimming cost V 6 bases and J 1 base, with 12 bases left between them.

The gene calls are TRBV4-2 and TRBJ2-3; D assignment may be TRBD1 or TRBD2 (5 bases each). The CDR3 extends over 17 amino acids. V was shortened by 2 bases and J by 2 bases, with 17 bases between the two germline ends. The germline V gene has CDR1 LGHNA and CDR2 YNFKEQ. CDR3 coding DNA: TGTGCCAGCAGCCAATGGGACCGGGAATCCTTCACAGATACGCAGTATTTT. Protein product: CASSQWDRESFTDTQYF.

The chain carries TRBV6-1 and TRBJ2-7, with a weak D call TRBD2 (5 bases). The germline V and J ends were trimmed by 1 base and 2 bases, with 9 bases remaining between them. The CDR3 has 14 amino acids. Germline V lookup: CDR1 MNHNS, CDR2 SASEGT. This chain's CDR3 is CASSEDGGTYEQYF. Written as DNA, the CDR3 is TGTGCCAGCAGTGAAGATGGAGGAACCTACGAGCAGTACTTC.

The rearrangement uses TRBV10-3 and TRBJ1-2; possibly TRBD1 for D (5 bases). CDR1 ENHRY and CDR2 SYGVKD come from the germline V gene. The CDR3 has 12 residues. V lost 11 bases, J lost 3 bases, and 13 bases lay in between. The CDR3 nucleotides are TGTGCCTCCCAGCGGGGGGACTATGGCTACACCTTC. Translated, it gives CASQRGDYGYTF.

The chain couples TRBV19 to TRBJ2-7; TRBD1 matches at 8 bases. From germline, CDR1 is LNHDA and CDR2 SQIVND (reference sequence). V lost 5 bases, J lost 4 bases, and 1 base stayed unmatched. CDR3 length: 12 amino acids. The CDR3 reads CASSQGAYEQYF. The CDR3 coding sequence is TGTGCCAGTAGTCAGGGGGCTTACGAGCAGTACTTC.

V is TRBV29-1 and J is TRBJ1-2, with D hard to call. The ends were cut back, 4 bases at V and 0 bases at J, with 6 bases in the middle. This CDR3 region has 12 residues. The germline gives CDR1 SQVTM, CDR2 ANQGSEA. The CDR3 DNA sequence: TGCAGCGTTGCTACAACTAACTATGGCTACACCTTC. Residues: CSVATTNYGYTF.

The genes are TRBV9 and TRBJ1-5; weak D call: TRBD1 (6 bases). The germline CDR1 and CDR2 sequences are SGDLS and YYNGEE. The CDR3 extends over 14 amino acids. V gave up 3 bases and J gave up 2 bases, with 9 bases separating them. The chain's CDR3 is CASSERQGNQPQHF. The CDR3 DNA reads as TGTGCCAGCAGCGAACGACAGGGCAATCAGCCCCAGCATTTT.

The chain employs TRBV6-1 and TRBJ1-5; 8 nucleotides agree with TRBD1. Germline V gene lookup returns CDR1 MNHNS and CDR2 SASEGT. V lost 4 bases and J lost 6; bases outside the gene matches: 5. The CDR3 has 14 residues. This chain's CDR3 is CASSGRTGSQPQHF. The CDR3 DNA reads TGTGCCAGCAGTGGCCGGACAGGGAGTCAGCCCCAGCATTTT.

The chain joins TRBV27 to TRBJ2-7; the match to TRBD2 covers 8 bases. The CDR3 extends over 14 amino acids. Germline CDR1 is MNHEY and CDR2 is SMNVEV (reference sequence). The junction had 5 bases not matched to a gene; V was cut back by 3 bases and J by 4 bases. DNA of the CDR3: TGTGCCAGCAGTTTCGGGACTAGGACGTACGAGCAGTACTTC. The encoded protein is CASSFGTRTYEQYF.

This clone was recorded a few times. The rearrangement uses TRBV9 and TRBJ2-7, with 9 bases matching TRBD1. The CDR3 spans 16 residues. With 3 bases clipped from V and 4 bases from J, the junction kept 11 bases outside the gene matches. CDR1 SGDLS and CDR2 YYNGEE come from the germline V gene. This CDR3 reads CASSESPGTGFYEQYF. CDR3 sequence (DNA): TGTGCCAGCAGCGAATCTCCCGGGACAGGGTTTTACGAGCAGTACTTC.

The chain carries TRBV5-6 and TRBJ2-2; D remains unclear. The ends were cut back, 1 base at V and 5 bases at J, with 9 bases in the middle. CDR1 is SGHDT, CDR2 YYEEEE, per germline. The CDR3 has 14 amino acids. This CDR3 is CASSLPIRTGELFF. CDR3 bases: TGTGCCAGCAGCTTGCCTATTCGGACCGGGGAGCTGTTTTTT.

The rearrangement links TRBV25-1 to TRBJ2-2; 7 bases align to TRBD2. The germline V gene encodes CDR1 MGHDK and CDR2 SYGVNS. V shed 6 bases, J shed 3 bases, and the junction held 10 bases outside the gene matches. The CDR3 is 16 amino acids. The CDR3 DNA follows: TGTGCCAGCAGCATGCCAAGCGGGAAATACACCGGGGAGCTGTTTTTT. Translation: CASSMPSGKYTGELFF.